This entry lists 19 T cell receptor beta chains sequenced from one sample in a study of cytomegalovirus exposure and HLA in healthy donors. Amplification used 60 Vbeta primers and 13 Jbeta primers. TCRdb keeps only in-frame clones here, not all; method: immunoSEQ multiplex PCR. The data contain more than 150,000 clones, roughly 80% of them singletons. The sequencing sample was made of PBMCs. These receptors were obtained from a man between 40 and 49 years old in good health and CMV-seropositive.

The chain employs TRBV25-1 and TRBJ2-3; possibly TRBD1 for D (6 bases). Trimming cost V 8 bases and J 4 bases, with 19 bases left between them. From germline, CDR1 is MGHDK and CDR2 SYGVNS. CDR3 length: 15 residues. DNA for the CDR3: TGTGCCAGCGCACTAGGGACATCCCGGGCAGATACGCAGTATTTT. This sequence encodes CASALGTSRADTQYF. Filled out from reference TRBV25-1 and TRBJ2-3, the complete variable domain reads EADIYQTPRYLVIGTGKKITLECSQTMGHDKMYWYQQDPGMELHLIHYSYGVNSTEKGDLSSESTVSRIRTEHFPLTLESARPSHTSQYLCASALGTSRADTQYFGPGTRLTVL.

The chain links TRBV29-1 to TRBJ1-2; 7 bases agree with TRBD1. V trimming: 0 bases; J trimming: 5 bases; junction bases outside the gene matches: 9. The CDR3 has 15 residues. Germline V gene data show CDR1 as SQVTM and CDR2 as ANQGSEA. The CDR3 DNA sequence: TGCAGCGTTGAAGATCTAGACAGGGAGGCTTATGGCTACACCTTC. Its translation: CSVEDLDREAYGYTF.

The chain has TRBV7-2 and TRBJ2-7; TRBD2 aligns across 7 bases. The CDR3 is 14 amino acids. Germline assignment: CDR1 SGHTA and CDR2 FQGNSA. V was clipped by 0 bases and J by 2 bases; unmatched bases: 1. The CDR3 sequence is CASSLAGGAYEQYF. The CDR3 nucleotides are TGTGCCAGCAGCTTAGCGGGGGGGGCCTACGAGCAGTACTTC.

The V and J genes are TRBV11-2 and TRBJ2-1; 7 nucleotides align to TRBD2. From germline, CDR1 is SGHAT and CDR2 FQNNGV. The J segment lost 6 bases and the V segment lost 5 bases, leaving 13 bases of the junction unmatched. The CDR3 spans 16 residues. The CDR3 is CASSPLVSAGVNEQFF. DNA of the CDR3: TGTGCCAGCAGCCCCCTAGTATCGGCGGGAGTCAATGAGCAGTTCTTC.

The CDR3 DNA reads as TGTGCCAGCAGTCTAGCTAGCGGGGGGTCTAGCACAGATACGCAGTATTTT. The encoded protein is CASSLASGGSSTDTQYF. The genes are TRBV25-1 and TRBJ2-3; TRBD2 aligns across 11 bases. Trimming removed 5 bases from V and 0 bases from J; junction bases left unmatched: 7. This CDR3 region has 17 residues. CDR1 and CDR2 (germline): MGHDK, SYGVNS.

The chain uses TRBV5-1 and TRBJ2-3; 12 bases fit TRBD1. The length of the CDR3 is 14 residues. Germline CDR1 reads SGHRS; CDR2 reads YFSETQ. V lost 4 bases to trimming and J lost 8 bases; unmatched junction nucleotides: 5. In DNA form, the CDR3 reads TGCGCCAGCAGCGAGGGACAGGGGGCAGGTACGCAGTATTTT. As protein: CASSEGQGAGTQYF.

The chain recombines TRBV19 with TRBJ2-5; D perhaps matches TRBD1 (6 bases). The V end was cut by 3 bases, the J end by 5 bases, with 13 bases between. CDR3 length: 14 amino acids. Germline V lookup: CDR1 LNHDA, CDR2 SQIVND (reference sequence). Written as DNA, the CDR3 is TGTGCCAGTAGTATGGGGCAGGGGTACGAGACCCAGTACTTC. This codes for CASSMGQGYETQYF.

The genes are TRBV9 and TRBJ2-5; tentative D call: TRBD2 (6 bases). The CDR3 totals 16 residues. The V gene's germline CDR1 is SGDLS and CDR2 YYNGEE. Trimming cost V 0 bases and J 1 base, with 13 bases left between them. The CDR3 protein is CASSVEAGRLQETQYF. For the CDR3, the DNA is TGTGCCAGCAGCGTAGAGGCAGGGAGGCTCCAAGAGACCCAGTACTTC. The full variable domain, completed using reference TRBV9 and TRBJ2-5, is DSGVTQTPKHLITATGQRVTLRCSPRSGDLSVYWYQQSLDQGLQFLIQYYNGEERAKGNILERFSAQQFPDLHSELNLSSLELGDSALYFCASSVEAGRLQETQYFGPGTRLLVL.

The V and J genes are TRBV7-6 and TRBJ2-1; D is possibly TRBD1 (5 bases). The germline V and J ends were trimmed by 2 bases and 5 bases, with 10 bases remaining between them. The CDR3 runs to 14 residues. The V gene's germline CDR1 is SGHVS and CDR2 FNYEAQ. CDR3 sequence: CASSLSIGDNEQFF. The CDR3 coding sequence is TGTGCCAGCAGCTTATCTATAGGGGACAATGAGCAGTTCTTC.

The chain is built from TRBV7-9 and TRBJ2-3; no clear D gene. Germline V lookup: CDR1 SEHNR, CDR2 FQNEAQ (reference sequence). Trimming removed 2 bases at V and 2 bases at J, with 14 bases between. The length of the CDR3 is 16 residues. CDR3 protein: CASSLPLGSSTDTQYF. The DNA of the CDR3 is TGTGCCAGCAGCTTACCCCTGGGCAGTTCCACAGATACGCAGTATTTT.

The chain employs TRBV28 and TRBJ2-7; TRBD2 might be the D (5 bases). The CDR3 loop spans 16 amino acids. Germline V gives CDR1 MDHEN, CDR2 SYDVKM. V lost 4 bases, J lost 7 bases, and 23 bases lay in between. The CDR3: CASSSRGGRRVEEQYF. The CDR3 DNA is TGTGCCAGCAGTTCTCGGGGTGGTAGAAGAGTTGAGGAGCAGTACTTC.

The rearrangement uses TRBV29-1 and TRBJ2-5; D unclear. The germline V gene encodes CDR1 SQVTM and CDR2 ANQGSEA. This CDR3 has 11 residues. Trimming cost V 4 bases and J 4 bases, with 7 bases left between them. The CDR3 loop is CSVGHTETQYF. The CDR3 nucleotides read TGCAGCGTTGGACATACAGAGACCCAGTACTTC.

The chain has TRBV2 and TRBJ2-7; 8 positions agree with TRBD1. Unmatched junction bases numbered 5, after V lost 8 bases and J lost 2 bases. Germline CDR1 SNHLY, CDR2 FYNNEI. CDR3 size: 13 residues. CDR3 coding DNA: TGTGCCAGCCGGACAGGGCTGACCTACGAGCAGTACTTC. This codes for CASRTGLTYEQYF. Variable domain in full (rest from reference TRBV2 and TRBJ2-7): EPEVTQTPSHQVTQMGQEVILRCVPISNHLYFYWYRQILGQKVEFLVSFYNNEISEKSEIFDDQFSVERPDGSNFTLKIRSTKLEDSAMYFCASRTGLTYEQYFGPGTRLTVT.

J is TRBJ2-7 and V is TRBV19; D possibly corresponds to TRBD1 (5 bases). Germline values: CDR1 LNHDA, CDR2 SQIVND (reference sequence). The CDR3 sequence is 12 residues long. The CDR3 region is CAWTREVYEQYF. The CDR3 bases are TGTGCATGGACACGCGAAGTCTACGAGCAGTACTTC.

The chain is built from TRBV27 and TRBJ2-1, with TRBD1 matching over 8 bases. J gave up 6 bases and V 2 bases, and 6 bases lay outside the gene matches. The CDR3 sequence is 15 residues long. The V gene's germline CDR1 is MNHEY and CDR2 SMNVEV (reference sequence). CDR3 sequence: CASSLKDRAFNEQFF. DNA of the CDR3: TGTGCCAGCAGTTTAAAGGACAGGGCTTTCAATGAGCAGTTCTTC.

This clone was picked up one time. This chain joins TRBV7-6 and TRBJ1-1, with D possibly matching TRBD1 (5 bases). Per germline, CDR1 SGHVS and CDR2 FNYEAQ. The CDR3 has 14 amino acids. V dropped 6 bases and J dropped 1 base, with 12 bases sitting between them. The CDR3 region is CASSGYGANTEAFF. The CDR3 DNA is TGTGCCAGCAGTGGATATGGGGCGAACACTGAAGCTTTCTTT.

The chain combines TRBV10-3 with TRBJ2-1; 11 bases match TRBD2. CDR3 length: 16 residues. V was pared by 11 bases and J by 0 bases, with 9 bases of the junction left unmatched. Germline V gene data show CDR1 as ENHRY and CDR2 as SYGVKD. The CDR3 coding sequence is TGTGCCTCCATAGCGGGGGGGACAAGCTCCTACAATGAGCAGTTCTTC. Its translation is CASIAGGTSSYNEQFF.

This clone showed up just once. This chain links TRBV5-1 with TRBJ2-6; D unresolved. In germline, CDR1 is SGHRS, CDR2 YFSETQ. V shed 0 bases and J shed 0 bases, with 16 bases lying between them. The CDR3 length is 19 residues. The chain's CDR3 is CASSLDQDFPNSGANVLTF. The CDR3 region has the DNA TGCGCCAGCAGCTTGGATCAGGATTTCCCAAACTCTGGGGCCAACGTCCTGACTTTC.

This chain uses TRBV7-9 with TRBJ1-1; 9 bases are a match to TRBD1. Unmatched junction bases numbered 6, after V lost 4 bases and J lost 6 bases. This CDR3 comprises 14 residues. Looked up from germline, CDR1 is SEHNR and CDR2 is FQNEAQ (reference sequence). For the CDR3, the DNA is TGTGCCAGCAGCTCGTTACAGGGGGCGGCTGAAGCTTTCTTT. This codes for CASSSLQGAAEAFF.